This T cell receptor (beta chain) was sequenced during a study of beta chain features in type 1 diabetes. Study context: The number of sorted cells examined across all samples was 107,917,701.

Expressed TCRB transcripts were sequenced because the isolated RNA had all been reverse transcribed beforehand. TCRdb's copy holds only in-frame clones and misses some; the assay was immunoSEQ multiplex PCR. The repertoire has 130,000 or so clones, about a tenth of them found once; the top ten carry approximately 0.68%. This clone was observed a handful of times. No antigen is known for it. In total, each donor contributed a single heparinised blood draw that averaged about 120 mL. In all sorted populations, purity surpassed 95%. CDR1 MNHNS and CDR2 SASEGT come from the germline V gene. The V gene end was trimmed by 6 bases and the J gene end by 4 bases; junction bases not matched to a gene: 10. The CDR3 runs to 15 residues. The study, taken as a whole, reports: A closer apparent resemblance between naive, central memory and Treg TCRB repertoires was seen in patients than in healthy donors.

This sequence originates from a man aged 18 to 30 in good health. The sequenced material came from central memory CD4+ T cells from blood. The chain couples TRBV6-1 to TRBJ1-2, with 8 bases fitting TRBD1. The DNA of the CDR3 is TGTGCCAGCAGCCAACAGGGGGGAGCTCCCTATGGCTACACCTTC. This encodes CASSQQGGAPYGYTF.